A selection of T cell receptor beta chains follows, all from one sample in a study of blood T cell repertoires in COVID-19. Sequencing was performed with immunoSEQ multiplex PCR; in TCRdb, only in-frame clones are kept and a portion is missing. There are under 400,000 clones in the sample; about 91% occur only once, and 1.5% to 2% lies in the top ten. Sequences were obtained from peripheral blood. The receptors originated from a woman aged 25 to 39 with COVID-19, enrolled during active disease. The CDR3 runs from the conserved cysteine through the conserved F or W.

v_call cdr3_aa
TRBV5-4 CATRTGGARGANVLTF
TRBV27 CASSPQPNTEAFF
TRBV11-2 CASSRRQNTGELFF
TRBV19 CASSISPLPQPDTQYF
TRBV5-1 CASSLEKGISPLHF
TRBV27 CASSLGQGARNSPLHF
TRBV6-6 CASSYSAGVRAFF
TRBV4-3 CASSHTDRDYNEQFF
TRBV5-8 CASSLVLGREAFF
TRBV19 CASSTKRGEQFF
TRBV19 CASSTDRFSYEQYF
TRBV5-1 CASSLARVPSSYNEQFF
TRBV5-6 CASSFGQYGYTF
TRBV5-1 CASSAGDSVGQPQHF
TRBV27 CASSFGSDTNTEAFF
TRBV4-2 CASSQDLWGTSTDTQYF
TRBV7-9 CASGLIEGTRGNEQFF
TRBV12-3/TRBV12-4 CASSLLAGGELFF
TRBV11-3 CASSPLDREVAGELFF
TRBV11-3 CASSLGGAGGKYEQYF
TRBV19 CASSRVQGARGNSPLHF
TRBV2 CASSDGRKSQPQHF
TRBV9 CASSVDLGGYTF
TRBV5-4 CASSLGHRGLNTEAFF
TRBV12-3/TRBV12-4 CASTRASESAQYF
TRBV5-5 CASSLVLAVYNEQFF
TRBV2 CASSEARRFNYNEQFF
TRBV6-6 CASSRLPPLGTSGGRNEQFF
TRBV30 CAWSGIRGGTEAFF
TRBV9 CASSREETQYF
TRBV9 CASSSLQGVNTEAFF
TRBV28 CASSLRTGGIGYTF
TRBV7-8 CASSLVAGVGDGGEKLFF
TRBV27 CASSPRTSREYEQYF
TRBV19 CASSIYIMNTEAFF
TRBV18 CASSPPGQSNTIYF
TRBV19 CASSRTGSYSYEQYF
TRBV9 CASSADRGSQPQHF
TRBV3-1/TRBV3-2 CASSTRQGDYGYTF
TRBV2 CASTFRGARVNEQFF
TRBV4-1 CASNLNLLGGEGYTF
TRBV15 CATSRSGSSEKLFF
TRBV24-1 CATSAPGNQPQHF
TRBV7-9 CASSPGYPTEAFF
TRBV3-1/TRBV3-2 CASSSRGLEAFF
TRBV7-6 CASSLGGGTSGNTIYF
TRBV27 CASSLSPLSSQPQHF
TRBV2 CASSPQQVLNTEAFF
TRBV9 CASSVGGGGLTDTQYF
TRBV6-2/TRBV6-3 CASSSARGQEQLNSPLHF
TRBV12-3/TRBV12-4 CASSLRGLQPQHF